This TCR beta chain came from a study of shared clonotypes between healthy human individuals. For the study at large: The cohort comprised a couple of women and a few men. Their ages spanned 18 to 49 years.

Findings and caveats of the study: Represented diversity, genetic and exposure-history alike, was limited by few donors.

Unsorted PBMC DNA was run through sequencing on ten immunoSEQ deep assay plates. TCRdb's table, derived via immunoSEQ multiplex PCR, lists solely in-frame clones and lacks some. This sample has about 600,000 clones, with around 78% found just once. Among the donors, all were Caucasian adults who lived in Nashville, Tennessee. Trimming cost V 5 bases and J 0 bases, with 14 bases left between them. Per germline, CDR1 MNHEY and CDR2 SMNVEV (reference sequence). The CDR3 extends over 16 amino acids. About this clone: Its target is not known.

The sequence was collected from a woman in her 40s in good health. Some clones in this sample may be carry-over from other donors' samples. The rearrangement joins TRBV27 to TRBJ2-1; maybe TRBD2 (5 bases). Sequencing was performed on PBMCs. DNA of the CDR3: TGTGCCAGCAGTCTACGATATACTAGCTCCTACAATGAGCAGTTCTTC. It codes for CASSLRYTSSYNEQFF.